These 25 T cell receptor beta chains share one sample of origin, sequenced in a study of T cells after yellow fever vaccination. TCRdb recomputed calls from the 5' RACE reads with MiXCR, one row per CDR3 protein. The sample holds about 310,000 distinct CDR3 sequences, 3.6% seen once. The sequencing here drew on PBMCs, taken on the day of the yellow fever booster vaccination. Receptor source: a man aged 18-30 years who received the YFV17D yellow fever vaccine.

A few counts support this clonotype. The CDR3 nucleotides are TGTGCCAGCAGTGGGGCTGGCCAGGGAGGCCCAGATACGCAGTATTTT. It encodes CASSGAGQGGPDTQYF. The chain is built from TRBV5-4 and TRBJ2-3, with D perhaps matching TRBD2 (6 bases). The V end was cut by 5 bases, the J end by 4 bases, with 20 bases between. The CDR3 has 16 residues. Germline V gene lookup returns CDR1 SGHNT and CDR2 YYREEE (reference sequence).

A note on this clonotype: The junction departs from germline at one end; a sequencing error may be responsible. CDR3 nucleotide sequence: TGTGCCAGCAGTAGAAGGAGTCGGGGGAACTCTGAAGCTTTCTTT. Translated, it gives CASSRRSRGNSEAFF. This chain connects TRBV6-5 to TRBJ1-1, with D maybe TRBD1 (5 bases). The CDR3 is 15 amino acids. Germline CDR1 and CDR2: MNHEY and SVGAGI.

A few counts support this clonotype. V and J are TRBV5-1 and TRBJ2-5, with D possibly matching TRBD2 (5 bases). Germline CDR1 SGHRS, CDR2 YFSETQ. The CDR3 sequence is 13 residues long. V lost 7 bases, J lost 5 bases, and 15 bases lay in between. The DNA of the CDR3 is TGCGCCAGCCAAATGACGGGATCCGAGACCCAGTACTTC. Encoded protein: CASQMTGSETQYF.

This clonotype counts as medium-sized. This chain links TRBV4-2 with TRBJ2-5, with TRBD2 identical over 7 bases. This CDR3 is built from 14 residues. Losses at the gene ends were 1 base for V and 2 bases for J; bases not matched to a gene: 1. Germline lookup yields CDR1 LGHNA and CDR2 YNFKEQ. CDR3 nucleotides: TGTGCCAGCAGCCAAGGACTAGCTCAAGAGACCCAGTACTTC. It yields the protein CASSQGLAQETQYF.

This clonotype was found a few times. The gene calls are TRBV6-5 and TRBJ2-2; D is unresolved. With 0 bases removed from V and 1 base from J, the gap between germline ends came to 9 bases. From germline, CDR1 is MNHEY and CDR2 SVGAGI. CDR3 length equals 16 residues. In DNA form, the CDR3 reads TGTGCCAGCAGTTACTCGACGGGCTGGAACACCGGGGAGCTGTTTTTT. Residues: CASSYSTGWNTGELFF.

This clonotype was counted only a few times. The genes are TRBV6-6 and TRBJ2-1, with 8 nucleotides matching TRBD2. In germline, CDR1 is MNHNY, CDR2 SVGAGI (reference sequence). The ends lost 10 bases at V and 4 bases at J; junction bases unmatched: 9. This CDR3 is 14 amino acids long. The CDR3 DNA sequence: TGTGCCACCCTTGGCGGGGGGTTATACAATGAGCAGTTCTTC. It specifies CATLGGGLYNEQFF.

This clonotype was seen more than once but under ten times. V is TRBV20-1 and J is TRBJ2-7; 8 nucleotides match TRBD1. After removal of 6 bases from V and 12 bases from J, the junction contained 10 bases not matched to a gene. The germline V gene encodes CDR1 DFQATT and CDR2 SNEGSKA (reference sequence). The CDR3 is made up of 11 amino acids. The CDR3 region has the DNA TGCAGTGCCCGACCCCGACAGGGGCGGTACGTC. Translation: CSARPRQGRYV.

This clonotype was picked up many times. The chain is built from TRBV20-1 and TRBJ2-5; 14 bases agree with TRBD2. The ends lost 4 bases at V and 5 bases at J; junction bases unmatched: 12. The CDR3 has 17 residues. In germline, CDR1 is DFQATT, CDR2 SNEGSKA (reference sequence). The CDR3 region has the DNA TGCAGTGCTACTGGGACTAGCGGGGGTGGCGCGGGGGAGACCCAGTACTTC. Encoded protein: CSATGTSGGGAGETQYF.

This clonotype was seen repeatedly, ten times or more. Here the CDR3 reads CASSLAEGVPYEQYF. CDR3 sequence (DNA): TGTGCCAGCAGCTTAGCCGAGGGGGTTCCCTACGAGCAGTACTTC. The J gene is TRBJ2-7, the V gene TRBV7-8, with a tentative D call TRBD1 (6 bases). The CDR3 covers 15 residues. CDR1 and CDR2 (germline): SGHVS, FQNEAQ. V lost 0 bases, J lost 2 bases, and 11 bases lay in between.

This clonotype has ten or more counts. The chain couples TRBV7-9 to TRBJ2-7, with TRBD1 matching 8 bases. This CDR3 has 16 amino acids. Trimming took 5 bases from V and 0 from J; bases not matched to a gene: 9. The germline CDR1 and CDR2 sequences are SEHNR and FQNEAQ (reference sequence). The CDR3 nucleotides read TGTGCCAGCAGCGCCCCCAGGGGGCATTCCTCCTACGAGCAGTACGTC. Translating gives CASSAPRGHSSYEQYV.

The sample holds many counts of this clonotype. The CDR3 DNA follows: TGTGCCAGCAGCCACCGACAGGGATGGGCTAATGAAAAACTGTTTTTT. Translated: CASSHRQGWANEKLFF. The V gene is TRBV21-1, the J gene TRBJ1-4; the table names TRBD1, a call not compared with the DNA. TRBV21-1 is labeled a pseudogene. This CDR3 comprises 16 residues.

This clonotype was found many times. The V and J genes are TRBV20-1 and TRBJ2-5; TRBD1 agrees at 7 bases. This CDR3 has 14 residues. CDR1 and CDR2 from the germline V gene are DFQATT and SNEGSKA (reference sequence). Trimming took 3 bases from V and 1 from J; bases not matched to a gene: 5. This CDR3 is CSASRGLVQETQYF. For the CDR3, the DNA is TGCAGTGCTAGTAGGGGGCTGGTCCAAGAGACCCAGTACTTC.

The chain recombines TRBV10-2 with TRBJ2-2, with TRBD2 as a possible D gene (5 bases). V gave up 5 bases and J gave up 6 bases, with 19 bases separating them. Germline lookup yields CDR1 WSHSY and CDR2 SAAADI. The CDR3 totals 16 residues. The CDR3 DNA sequence: TGCGCCAGCAGTCCCCGCCCCGGGGTTATTTCCGGGGAGCTGTTTTTT. This gives the protein CASSPRPGVISGELFF.

In this sample, this clonotype turned up a few times. V gene TRBV20-1 combines with J gene TRBJ2-7; D possibly corresponds to TRBD2 (6 bases). The V and J ends lost 8 bases and 0 bases respectively, with 11 bases between them. This CDR3 has 12 residues. CDR1 and CDR2 (germline): DFQATT, SNEGSKA (reference sequence). Here the CDR3 reads CSLAVSSYEQYV. CDR3 DNA: TGCAGTTTAGCGGTAAGCTCCTACGAGCAGTACGTC.

This chain connects TRBV30 to TRBJ1-3; D may be TRBD1 (6 bases). There are 16 residues in the CDR3. The ends were cut back, 4 bases at V and 0 bases at J, with 16 bases in the middle. In germline, CDR1 is GTSNPN, CDR2 SVGIG (reference sequence). The CDR3 region is CAWTLGGFVSGNTIYF. CDR3 coding DNA: TGTGCCTGGACCTTGGGGGGCTTCGTCTCTGGAAACACCATATATTTT. Variable domain in full (rest from reference TRBV30 and TRBJ1-3): SQTIHQWPATLVQPVGSPLSLECTVEGTSNPNLYWYRQAAGRGLQLLFYSVGIGQISSEVPQNLSASRPQDRQFILSSKKLLLSDSGFYLCAWTLGGFVSGNTIYFGEGSWLTVV.

The chain couples TRBV4-1 to TRBJ2-3; D gene unclear. Germline V gene data show CDR1 as MGHRA and CDR2 as YSYEKL. The germline V and J ends were trimmed by 0 bases and 0 bases, with 10 bases remaining between them. The CDR3 has 16 amino acids. The DNA for the CDR3 is TGCGCCAGCAGCCAAGACTCAGGCCTTAGCACAGATACGCAGTATTTT. Its protein product is CASSQDSGLSTDTQYF.

V gene TRBV2 combines with J gene TRBJ2-2; D call uncertain. Germline V gene sequence: CDR1 SNHLY, CDR2 FYNNEI. Trimming pared 1 base from V and 7 bases from J, leaving 13 bases between. The CDR3 covers 15 residues. The CDR3 DNA reads as TGTGCCAGCAGTGAAGGTGGCGCCCAAGGCGGGGAGCTGTTTTTT. Its translation is CASSEGGAQGGELFF.

V and J are TRBV7-2 and TRBJ1-1; D gene uncertain. Trimming left V 2 bases short and J 0 bases short, with 7 bases between. Germline loops: CDR1 SGHTA, CDR2 FQGNSA. The CDR3 extends over 14 amino acids. The CDR3 DNA reads TGTGCCAGCAGCTTATTATGGATGAACACTGAAGCTTTCTTT. This translates into CASSLLWMNTEAFF.

This clonotype was seen many times. This chain links TRBV18 with TRBJ2-3, with D unresolved. Trimming cost V 2 bases and J 2 bases, with 11 bases left between them. The CDR3 is 15 amino acids. The germline V gene encodes CDR1 KGHSH and CDR2 LQKENI. In DNA form, the CDR3 reads TGTGCCAGCTCACCAGTTGGCGGAACCACAGATACGCAGTATTTT. This sequence encodes CASSPVGGTTDTQYF. The full variable domain, in which reference TRBV18 and TRBJ2-3 provide the parts outside the CDR3, is NAGVMQNPRHLVRRRGQEARLRCSPMKGHSHVYWYRQLPEEGLKFMVYLQKENIIDESGMPKERFSAEFPKEGPSILRIQQVVRGDSAAYFCASSPVGGTTDTQYFGPGTRLTVL.

This clonotype was recorded many times. This rearrangement joins TRBV11-2 to TRBJ1-1, with D unclear. The CDR3 spans 16 residues. Per the germline V gene, CDR1 is SGHAT and CDR2 is FQNNGV. Trimming cost V 0 bases and J 0 bases, with 11 bases left between them. CDR3 protein: CASSLDTAVMNTEAFF. The CDR3 coding sequence is TGTGCCAGCAGCTTAGATACAGCCGTCATGAACACTGAAGCTTTCTTT. Full variable domain (outside the CDR3, taken from reference TRBV11-2 and TRBJ1-1): EAGVAQSPRYKIIEKRQSVAFWCNPISGHATLYWYQQILGQGPKLLIQFQNNGVVDDSQLPKDRFSAERLKGVDSTLKIQPAKLEDSAVYLCASSLDTAVMNTEAFFGQGTRLTVV.

This clonotype was seen only a few times. The chain carries TRBV19 and TRBJ2-7; D unclear. This CDR3 contains 11 residues. Germline values: CDR1 LNHDA, CDR2 SQIVND (reference sequence). V was pared by 8 bases and J by 2 bases, with 7 bases between. CDR3 bases: TGTGCCAGTGGATCTACCTACGAGCAGTACTTC. Protein product: CASGSTYEQYF.

This clonotype appeared many times. The chain joins TRBV7-9 to TRBJ2-5, with D perhaps being TRBD1 or TRBD2 (6 bases each). The CDR3 covers 16 residues. Germline V gene lookup returns CDR1 SEHNR and CDR2 FQNEAQ (reference sequence). V shed 5 bases and J shed 5 bases, with 21 bases lying between them. The CDR3 DNA sequence: TGTGCCAGCAGCCCTTCTAGCAGGGGAGGAGGGGAGACCCAGTACTTC. Its protein is CASSPSSRGGGETQYF.

This clonotype appeared many times. This chain links TRBV6-4 with TRBJ2-3, with D perhaps given as TRBD1 or TRBD2 (5 bases each). CDR3 length: 14 amino acids. V was trimmed by 4 bases and J by 5 bases, leaving 13 bases between them. Germline V gene sequence: CDR1 MRHNA, CDR2 SNTAGT. The CDR3 sequence: CASSANGARDTQYF. CDR3 nucleotides: TGTGCCAGCAGTGCAAACGGGGCAAGAGATACGCAGTATTTT.

DNA for the CDR3: TGTGCCAGCAGTCGGATCCGGGACACCTTGAACACCGGGGAGCTGTTTTTT. Its translation: CASSRIRDTLNTGELFF. The chain links TRBV6-2 or TRBV6-3 to TRBJ2-2; maybe TRBD1 (6 bases). Germline V CDR1 and CDR2: MNHEY, SVGEGT. The V gene lost 5 bases and the J gene lost 1 base, with 17 bases spanning the gap. This CDR3 region has 17 residues.

This clonotype has just a few counts. The chain combines TRBV5-6 with TRBJ2-1, with D perhaps TRBD2 (5 bases). V lost 7 bases to trimming and J lost 5 bases, with 13 bases between them. The CDR3 is 13 amino acids. Looked up from germline, CDR1 is SGHDT and CDR2 is YYEEEE. The CDR3 DNA follows: TGTGCCAGCGGCCACGGGATAAACAATGAGCAGTTCTTC. Its protein product is CASGHGINNEQFF. Full variable domain (outside the CDR3, taken from reference TRBV5-6 and TRBJ2-1): DAGVTQSPTHLIKTRGQQVTLRCSPKSGHDTVSWYQQALGQGPQFIFQYYEEEERQRGNFPDRFSGHQFPNYSSELNVNALLLGDSALYLCASGHGINNEQFFGPGTRLTVL.